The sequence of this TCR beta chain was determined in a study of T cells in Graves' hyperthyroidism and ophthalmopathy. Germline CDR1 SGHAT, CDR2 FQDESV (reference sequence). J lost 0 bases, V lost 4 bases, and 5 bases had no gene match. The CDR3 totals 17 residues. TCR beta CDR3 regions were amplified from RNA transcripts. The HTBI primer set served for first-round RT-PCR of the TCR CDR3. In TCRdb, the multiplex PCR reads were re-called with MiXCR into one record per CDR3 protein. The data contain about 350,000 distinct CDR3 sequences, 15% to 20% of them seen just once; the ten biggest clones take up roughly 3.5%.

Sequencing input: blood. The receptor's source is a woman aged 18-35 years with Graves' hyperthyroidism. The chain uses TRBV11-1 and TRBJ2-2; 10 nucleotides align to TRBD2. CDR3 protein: CASSSRLAGSNTGELFF. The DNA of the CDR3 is TGTGCCAGCAGCTCCAGACTAGCGGGCTCGAACACCGGGGAGCTGTTTTTT.